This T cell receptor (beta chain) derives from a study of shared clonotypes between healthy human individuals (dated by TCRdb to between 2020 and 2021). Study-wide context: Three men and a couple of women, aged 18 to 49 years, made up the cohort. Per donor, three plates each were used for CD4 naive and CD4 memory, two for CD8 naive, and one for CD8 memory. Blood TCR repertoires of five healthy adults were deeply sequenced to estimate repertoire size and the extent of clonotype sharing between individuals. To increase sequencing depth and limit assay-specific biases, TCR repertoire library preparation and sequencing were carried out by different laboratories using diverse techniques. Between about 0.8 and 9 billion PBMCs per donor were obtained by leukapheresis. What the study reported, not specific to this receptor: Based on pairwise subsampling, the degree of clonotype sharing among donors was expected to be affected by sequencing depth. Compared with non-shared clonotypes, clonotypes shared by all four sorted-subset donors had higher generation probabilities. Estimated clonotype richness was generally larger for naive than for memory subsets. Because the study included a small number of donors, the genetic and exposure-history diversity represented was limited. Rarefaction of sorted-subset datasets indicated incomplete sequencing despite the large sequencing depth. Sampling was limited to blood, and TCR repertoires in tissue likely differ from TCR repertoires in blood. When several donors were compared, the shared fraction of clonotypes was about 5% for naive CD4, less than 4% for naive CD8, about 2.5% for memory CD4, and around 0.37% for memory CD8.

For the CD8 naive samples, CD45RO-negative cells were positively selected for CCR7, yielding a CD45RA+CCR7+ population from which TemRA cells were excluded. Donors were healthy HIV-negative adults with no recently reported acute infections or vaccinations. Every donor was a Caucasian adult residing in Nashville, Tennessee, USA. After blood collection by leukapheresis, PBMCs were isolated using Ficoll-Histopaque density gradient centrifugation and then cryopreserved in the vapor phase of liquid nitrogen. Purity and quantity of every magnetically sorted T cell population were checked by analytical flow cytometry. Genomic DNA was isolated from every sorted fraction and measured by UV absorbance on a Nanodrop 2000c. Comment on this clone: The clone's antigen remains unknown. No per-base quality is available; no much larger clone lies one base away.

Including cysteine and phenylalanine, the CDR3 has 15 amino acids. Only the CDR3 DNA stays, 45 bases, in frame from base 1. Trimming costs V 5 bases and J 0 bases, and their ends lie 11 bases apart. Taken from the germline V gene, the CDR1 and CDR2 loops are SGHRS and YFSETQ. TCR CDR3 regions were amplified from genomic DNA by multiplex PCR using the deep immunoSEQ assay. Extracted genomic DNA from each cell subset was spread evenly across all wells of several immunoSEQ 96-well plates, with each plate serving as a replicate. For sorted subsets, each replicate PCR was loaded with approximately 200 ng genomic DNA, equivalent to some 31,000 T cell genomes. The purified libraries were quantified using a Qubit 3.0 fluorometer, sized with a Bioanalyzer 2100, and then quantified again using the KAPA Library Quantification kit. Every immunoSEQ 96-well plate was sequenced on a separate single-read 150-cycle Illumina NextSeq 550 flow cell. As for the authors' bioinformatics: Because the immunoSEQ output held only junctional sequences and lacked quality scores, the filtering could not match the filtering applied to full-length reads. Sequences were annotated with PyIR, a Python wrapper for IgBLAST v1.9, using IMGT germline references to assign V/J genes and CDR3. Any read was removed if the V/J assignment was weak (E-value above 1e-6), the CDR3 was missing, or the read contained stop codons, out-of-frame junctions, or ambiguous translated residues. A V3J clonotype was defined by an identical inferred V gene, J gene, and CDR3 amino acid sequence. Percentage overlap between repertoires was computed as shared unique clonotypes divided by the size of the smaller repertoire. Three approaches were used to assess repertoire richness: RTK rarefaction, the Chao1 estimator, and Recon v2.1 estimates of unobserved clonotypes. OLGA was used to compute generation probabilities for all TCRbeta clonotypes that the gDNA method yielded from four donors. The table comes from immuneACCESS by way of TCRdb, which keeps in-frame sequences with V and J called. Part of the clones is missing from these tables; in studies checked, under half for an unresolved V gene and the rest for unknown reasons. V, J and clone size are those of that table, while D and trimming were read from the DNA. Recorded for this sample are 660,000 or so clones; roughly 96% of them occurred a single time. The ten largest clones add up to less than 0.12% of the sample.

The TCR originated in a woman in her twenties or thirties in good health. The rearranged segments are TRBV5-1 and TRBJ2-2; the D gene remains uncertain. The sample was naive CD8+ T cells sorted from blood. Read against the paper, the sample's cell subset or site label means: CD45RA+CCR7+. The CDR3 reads CASSQGYTNTGELFF. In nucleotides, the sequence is TGCGCCAGCAGTCAAGGCTATACGAACACCGGGGAGCTGTTTTTT.